This is a list of T cell receptor beta chains from one sample in a study of preoperative IRX-2 immunotherapy in early breast cancer. Measured with immunoSEQ multiplex PCR; TCRdb has only the in-frame clones, and not every one. The table has approximately 31,000 clones, about 90% seen once; the top ten hold about 1.6%. The sample here was tumor tissue, taken after IRX-2 immunotherapy. The receptors were sampled from a human donor with breast cancer. Each CDR3 is given with its conserved first and last residue. D genes are given only for firm matches. Clone size is given for some rows only: seen once, a few or many times, or a class if the clone is expanded.

cdr3_nt,cdr3_aa,j_call,d_call,clone_size,v_call
TGTGCCAGCAGTTACTCGAACCCTTTGGGCCAAGAGACCCAGTACTTC,CASSYSNPLGQETQYF,TRBJ2-5,.,once,TRBV6-8
TGCGCCAGCAGCTTGAGACGGGCAACTAATGAAAAACTGTTTTTT,CASSLRRATNEKLFF,TRBJ1-4,.,once,TRBV5-1
TGTGCCAGCAGCGTGTGGGACGGTAGTCCACCAACTGAAGCTTTCTTT,CASSVWDGSPPTEAFF,TRBJ1-1,.,.,TRBV11-3
TGTGCCAGCAGCTTACAAGGACAGGGAACGACTGAAGCTTTCTTT,CASSLQGQGTTEAFF,TRBJ1-1,TRBD1,.,TRBV11-3
TGTGCCAGCAGCCAAGTCGGTGTGCAAGAGACCCAGTACTTC,CASSQVGVQETQYF,TRBJ2-5,.,.,TRBV7-6
TGTGCCTGGAGTGTGGGGTTGGATCAGCCCCAGCATTTT,CAWSVGLDQPQHF,TRBJ1-5,.,.,TRBV30
TGTGCCAGTAGTGCGTACAGGGGCGAGAATTCACCCCTCCACTTT,CASSAYRGENSPLHF,TRBJ1-6,TRBD1,once,TRBV19
TGTGCCAGCAGTTCGCCGGGACAGATTGTATTCGTCTCTAACTATGGCTACACCTTC,CASSSPGQIVFVSNYGYTF,TRBJ1-2,TRBD1,.,TRBV6-8
TGCGCCAGCAGCTTCAGGACAGGGGAAGTATACGAGCAGTACTTC,CASSFRTGEVYEQYF,TRBJ2-7,TRBD1,.,TRBV5-1
TGTGCCAGCAGCTTGGCCACTAGCGGCTACGAGCAGTACTTC,CASSLATSGYEQYF,TRBJ2-7,TRBD2,.,TRBV11-3
TGTGCCAGCAGTCGAGGAAGGGAGCGAGAGACCCAGTACTTC,CASSRGRERETQYF,TRBJ2-5,.,.,TRBV6-8
TGTGCCAGCAGTGCGACTAGCGGGAGGGCTGGAACCGGGGAGCTGTTTTTT,CASSATSGRAGTGELFF,TRBJ2-2,TRBD2,.,TRBV6-8
TGTGCCAGCAGACGCATACAGGGGCCGAACACTGAAGCTTTCTTT,CASRRIQGPNTEAFF,TRBJ1-1,TRBD1,.,TRBV6-8
TGTGCCAGCAGTTACTCCCCCCAGGGGGCAGTTGGCTACACCTTC,CASSYSPQGAVGYTF,TRBJ1-2,TRBD1,once,TRBV6-8
TGTGCTAGTGGTTCAGGGCGGGCGGTGAATGAGCAGTTCTTC,CASGSGRAVNEQFF,TRBJ2-1,.,once,TRBV12-5
TGTGCCAGCAGTCCCCAGGACCGTCCGGGCGCTGAAGCTTTCTTT,CASSPQDRPGAEAFF,TRBJ1-1,.,.,TRBV6-8
TGTGCCAGCATCCCAGGACACTCCTTCCATTCTGAGCAGTACTTC,CASIPGHSFHSEQYF,TRBJ2-7,.,.,TRBV7-1
TGTGCCAGCAGGAAGACACCCGGGCAGACTGAAGCTTTCTTT,CASRKTPGQTEAFF,TRBJ1-1,.,.,TRBV6-8
TGTGCCAGTATGGGACAGAGTAGCTCTGGAAACACCATATATTTT,CASMGQSSSGNTIYF,TRBJ1-3,TRBD1,.,TRBV19
TGTGCCAGCAGCTTAATAAAGGGGAGGGGAAGCAATCAGCCCCAGCATTTT,CASSLIKGRGSNQPQHF,TRBJ1-5,.,.,TRBV11-3
TGCGCCAGTAGTCAAGACAGGGCGCGGTATGGCTACACCTTC,CASSQDRARYGYTF,TRBJ1-2,.,.,TRBV1
TGTGCCAGCAGCCCACAGGGGTTTGCGGGAGCGTCCTACAATGAGCAGTTCTTC,CASSPQGFAGASYNEQFF,TRBJ2-1,.,.,TRBV11-3